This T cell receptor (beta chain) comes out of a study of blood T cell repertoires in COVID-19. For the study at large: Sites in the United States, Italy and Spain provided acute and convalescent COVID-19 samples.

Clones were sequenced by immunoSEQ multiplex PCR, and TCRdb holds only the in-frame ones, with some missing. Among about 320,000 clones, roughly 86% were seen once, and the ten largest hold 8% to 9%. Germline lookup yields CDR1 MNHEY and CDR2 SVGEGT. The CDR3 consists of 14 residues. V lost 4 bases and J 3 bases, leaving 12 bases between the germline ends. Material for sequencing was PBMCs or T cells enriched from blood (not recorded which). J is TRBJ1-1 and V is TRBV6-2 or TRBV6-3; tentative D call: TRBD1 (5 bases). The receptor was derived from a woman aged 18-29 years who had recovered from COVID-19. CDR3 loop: CASSLVGGDTEAFF. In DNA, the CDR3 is TGTGCCAGCAGTTTGGTGGGGGGTGACACTGAAGCTTTCTTT.